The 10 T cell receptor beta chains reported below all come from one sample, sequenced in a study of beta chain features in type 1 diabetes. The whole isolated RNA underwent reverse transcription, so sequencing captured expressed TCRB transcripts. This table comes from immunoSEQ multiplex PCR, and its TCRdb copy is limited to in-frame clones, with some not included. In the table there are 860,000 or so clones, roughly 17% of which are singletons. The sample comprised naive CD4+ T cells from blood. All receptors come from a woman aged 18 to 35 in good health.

CDR3 region: CASSFDWRDSYEQYF. In DNA form, the CDR3 reads TGTGCCAGCTCATTCGACTGGCGGGACTCCTACGAGCAGTACTTC. The chain uses TRBV18 and TRBJ2-7; D is perhaps TRBD2 (6 bases). V gave up 5 bases and J gave up 0 bases, with 14 bases separating them. CDR3 length: 15 residues. Germline CDR1 is KGHSH and CDR2 is LQKENI.

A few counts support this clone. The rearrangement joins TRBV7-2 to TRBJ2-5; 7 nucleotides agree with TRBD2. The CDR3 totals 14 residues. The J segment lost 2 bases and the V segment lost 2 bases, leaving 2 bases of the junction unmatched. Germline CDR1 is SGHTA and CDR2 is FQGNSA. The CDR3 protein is CASSLQAGQETQYF. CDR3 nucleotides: TGTGCCAGCAGCTTACAAGCGGGACAAGAGACCCAGTACTTC.

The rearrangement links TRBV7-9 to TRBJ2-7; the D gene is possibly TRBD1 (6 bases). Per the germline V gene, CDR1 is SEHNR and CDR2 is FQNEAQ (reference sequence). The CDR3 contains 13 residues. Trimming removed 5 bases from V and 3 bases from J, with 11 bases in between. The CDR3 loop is CASSRSRGYEQYF. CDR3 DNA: TGTGCCAGCAGCCGTTCCAGGGGCTACGAGCAGTACTTC.

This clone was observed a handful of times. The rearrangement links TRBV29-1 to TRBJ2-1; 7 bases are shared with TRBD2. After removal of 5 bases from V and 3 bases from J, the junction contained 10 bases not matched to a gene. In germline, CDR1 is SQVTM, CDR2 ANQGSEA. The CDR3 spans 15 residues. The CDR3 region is CSVKGTTRFYNEQFF. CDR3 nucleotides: TGCAGCGTTAAAGGGACTACCCGGTTCTACAATGAGCAGTTCTTC.

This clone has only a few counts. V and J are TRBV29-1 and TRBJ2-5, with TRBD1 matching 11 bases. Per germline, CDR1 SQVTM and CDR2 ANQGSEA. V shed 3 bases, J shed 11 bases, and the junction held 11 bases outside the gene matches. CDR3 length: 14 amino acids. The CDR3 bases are TGCAGCGTTGAGGGGGACAGGGGGACAAGGGAGCAGTACTTC. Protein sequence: CSVEGDRGTREQYF.

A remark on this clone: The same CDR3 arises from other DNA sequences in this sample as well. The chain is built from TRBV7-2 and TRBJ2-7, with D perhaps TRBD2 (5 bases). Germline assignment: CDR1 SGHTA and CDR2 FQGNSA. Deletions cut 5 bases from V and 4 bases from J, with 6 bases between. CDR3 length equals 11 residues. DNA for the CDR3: TGTGCCAGCAGCCCGGGATACGAGCAGTACTTC. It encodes CASSPGYEQYF.

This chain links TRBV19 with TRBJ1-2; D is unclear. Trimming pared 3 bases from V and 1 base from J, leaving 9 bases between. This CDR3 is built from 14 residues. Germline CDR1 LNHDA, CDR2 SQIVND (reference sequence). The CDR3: CASSIRTVNYGYTF. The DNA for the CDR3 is TGTGCCAGTAGTATCCGGACGGTTAACTATGGCTACACCTTC.

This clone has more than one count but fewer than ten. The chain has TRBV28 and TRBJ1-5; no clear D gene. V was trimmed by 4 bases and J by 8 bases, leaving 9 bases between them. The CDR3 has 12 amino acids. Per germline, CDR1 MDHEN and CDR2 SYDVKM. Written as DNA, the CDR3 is TGTGCCAGCAGTTCCAGTCTCGAGCCCCAGCATTTT. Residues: CASSSSLEPQHF.

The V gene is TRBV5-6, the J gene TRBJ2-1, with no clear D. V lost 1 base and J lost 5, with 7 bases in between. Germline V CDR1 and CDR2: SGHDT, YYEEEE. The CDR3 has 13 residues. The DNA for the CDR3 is TGTGCCAGCAGCTTGTCCAGCGACAATGAGCAGTTCTTC. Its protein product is CASSLSSDNEQFF. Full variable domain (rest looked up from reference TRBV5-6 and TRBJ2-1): DAGVTQSPTHLIKTRGQQVTLRCSPKSGHDTVSWYQQALGQGPQFIFQYYEEEERQRGNFPDRFSGHQFPNYSSELNVNALLLGDSALYLCASSLSSDNEQFFGPGTRLTVL.

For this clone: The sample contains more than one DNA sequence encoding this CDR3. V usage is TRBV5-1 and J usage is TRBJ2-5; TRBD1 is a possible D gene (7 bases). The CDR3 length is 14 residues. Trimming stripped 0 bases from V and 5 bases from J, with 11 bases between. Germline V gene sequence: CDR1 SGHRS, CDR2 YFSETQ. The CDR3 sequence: CASSLAPGGETQYF. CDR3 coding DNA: TGCGCCAGCAGCTTGGCGCCAGGGGGGGAGACCCAGTACTTC.